This T cell receptor (beta chain) was captured in a study of shared clonotypes between healthy human individuals. Study summary: A couple of female and a few male donors aged 18 to 49 were enrolled.

With regard to this clone: Its matching antigen is unknown.

Naive CD8 cells comprised CD45RO-negative, CCR7-positively selected cells, excluding terminally differentiated effector memory CD45RA+ cells. Broader study findings: Non-shared clonotypes were found to have lower generation probabilities than the clonotypes that were shared by all four of the sorted-subset donors. Larger estimated richness was generally recorded for naive subsets relative to memory subsets.

Assay used: immunoSEQ multiplex PCR; TCRdb lists only in-frame clones, some missing. The sample lists about 2,100,000 clones, about 93% occurring once. The TCR sequence derives from a man in his late teens or twenties in good health. Some clones in this sample may be carry-over from other donors' samples. Sequenced input: naive CD8+ T cells from PBMCs.

The CDR3 loop reads CASSRTSGPVEQFF. The CDR3 DNA is TGTGCCAGCAGCCGGACTAGCGGGCCGGTTGAGCAGTTCTTC. This chain connects TRBV7-2 to TRBJ2-1; 11 bases line up with TRBD2. The CDR3 length is 14 residues. The germline gives CDR1 SGHTA, CDR2 FQGNSA. The trim removed 5 bases at V and 9 bases at J, leaving 6 bases unmatched.